These 24 T cell receptor beta chains came from one sample sequenced in a study of early T cells in non-severe SARS-CoV-2 infection (dated by TCRdb to the early 2020s). Library construction relied on 5' RACE. The sequencer listed for this sample is NextSeq 500. TCRdb reanalyzed the raw reads on its own, using fastp at Q25 for trimming and MiXCR for clone calling, and kept in-frame beta chains. Every entry covers one CDR3 protein and lists the most common genes and DNA from its rows. The sample table holds 30,000 to 40,000 distinct CDR3 sequences, of which roughly 5.7% were seen once. The leading ten clones occupy roughly 5.5% of the sample. Sequenced input: whole blood. The receptors shown here come from an adult who was a healthcare worker with PCR-confirmed SARS-CoV-2 infection or an uninfected control (not recorded which).

This clonotype was detected many times. CDR3 residues: CSATPGTLSSYNEQFF. Here the CDR3 DNA reads TGCAGTGCCACACCCGGGACCTTGAGCTCCTACAATGAGCAGTTCTTC. The chain uses TRBV20-1 and TRBJ2-1; the D call may be TRBD1 or TRBD2 (5 bases each). The CDR3 consists of 16 residues. V lost 6 bases to trimming and J lost 0 bases, with 18 bases between them. Germline V gene data show CDR1 as DFQATT and CDR2 as SNEGSKA (reference sequence).

This clonotype appeared many times. V and J are TRBV20-1 and TRBJ2-3; 14 bases map to TRBD2. The CDR3 extends over 16 amino acids. V dropped 5 bases and J dropped 4; count of bases not matched to a gene: 8. Germline assignment: CDR1 DFQATT and CDR2 SNEGSKA (reference sequence). The chain's CDR3 is CSAGGTSGRGADTQYF. The DNA for the CDR3 is TGCAGTGCTGGAGGGACTAGCGGGAGAGGGGCAGATACGCAGTATTTT.

This clonotype was recorded at least ten times. V and J are TRBV6-1 and TRBJ2-1; D is perhaps TRBD1 (6 bases). Germline values: CDR1 MNHNS, CDR2 SASEGT. Trimming pared 8 bases from V and 3 bases from J, leaving 14 bases between. This CDR3 is built from 14 residues. The CDR3 is CASRRQGHYNEQFF. The CDR3 DNA follows: TGTGCCAGCCGCCGGCAGGGGCACTACAATGAGCAGTTCTTC.

This clonotype was counted ten times or more. J is TRBJ1-5 and V is TRBV24-1, with D tentatively TRBD1 (5 bases). The V gene lost 4 bases and the J gene lost 4 bases, with 13 bases spanning the gap. Germline V gene data show CDR1 as KGHDR and CDR2 as SFDVKD. This CDR3 is built from 15 residues. DNA of the CDR3: TGTGCCACCAGTGACCCTCGCCGGGGGAATCAGCCCCAGCATTTT. This codes for CATSDPRRGNQPQHF.

This clonotype was seen a few times. The V and J genes are TRBV11-2 and TRBJ2-1; 9 bases agree with TRBD2. CDR1 SGHAT and CDR2 FQNNGV come from the germline V gene. The length of the CDR3 is 16 residues. V gave up 4 bases and J gave up 1 base; unmatched junction bases: 5. CDR3 nucleotide sequence: TGTGCCAGCAGCTCACGACTAGCGGATTCCTACAATGAGCAGTTCTTC. Its protein product is CASSSRLADSYNEQFF.

This clonotype was picked up many times. V gene TRBV18 combines with J gene TRBJ1-1; D ambiguous. CDR1 and CDR2 from the germline V gene are KGHSH and LQKENI. The CDR3 totals 13 residues. V shed 0 bases and J shed 6 bases, with 8 bases lying between them. The CDR3 region is CASSPPEEAEAFF. The DNA for the CDR3 is TGTGCCAGCTCACCACCGGAGGAGGCTGAAGCTTTCTTT. Looking up the rest from reference TRBV18 and TRBJ1-1 gives the full variable domain: NAGVMQNPRHLVRRRGQEARLRCSPMKGHSHVYWYRQLPEEGLKFMVYLQKENIIDESGMPKERFSAEFPKEGPSILRIQQVVRGDSAAYFCASSPPEEAEAFFGQGTRLTVV.

Many counts were recorded for this clonotype. V gene TRBV20-1 combines with J gene TRBJ1-2; unclear D gene. Germline lookup yields CDR1 DFQATT and CDR2 SNEGSKA (reference sequence). V was trimmed by 0 bases and J by 4 bases, leaving 18 bases between them. The CDR3 totals 16 residues. CDR3 sequence (DNA): TGCAGTGCTAGAGATTCTCTTCGATGGGGTCTCTATGGCTACACCTTC. As protein: CSARDSLRWGLYGYTF.

This chain connects TRBV9 to TRBJ2-7, with D perhaps TRBD2 (6 bases). The V end lost 0 bases, the J end lost 3 bases, and 10 bases lay between the germline ends. CDR1 and CDR2 (germline): SGDLS, YYNGEE. The CDR3 totals 14 residues. CDR3 protein: CASSVGGVDYEQYF. The CDR3 DNA reads as TGTGCCAGCAGCGTAGGGGGGGTTGACTACGAGCAGTACTTC.

This clonotype was detected many times. The V call is TRBV18, the J call TRBJ2-7, with 11 nucleotides matching TRBD2. The CDR3 runs to 19 residues. The V gene's germline CDR1 is KGHSH and CDR2 LQKENI. The V and J ends lost 6 bases and 6 bases, in that order; junction bases with no gene match: 22. The CDR3 region has the DNA TGTGCCAGCTCCCCATACCCTAGTCTAGCGGGAGGTCGGAGTGGCGAGCAGTACGTC. This sequence encodes CASSPYPSLAGGRSGEQYV.

A note on this clonotype: Since a much larger clone is just one base distant, this may be a read error. V and J are TRBV20-1 and TRBJ2-7; D is ambiguous. From germline, CDR1 is DFQATT and CDR2 SNEGSKA (reference sequence). V shed 1 base and J shed 5 bases, with 12 bases lying between them. CDR3 length equals 13 residues. CDR3 sequence (DNA): TGCAGTGCTAGAGTTGTAGGACCCCACGAGCAGTACTTC. This gives the protein CSARVVGPHEQYF.

The table lists this clonotype with a few counts. This sequence joins TRBV7-9 and TRBJ2-7, with D possibly called TRBD1 or TRBD2 (6 bases each). Germline CDR1 reads SEHNR; CDR2 reads FQNEAQ (reference sequence). The germline V and J ends were trimmed by 6 bases and 7 bases, with 16 bases remaining between them. The CDR3 extends over 13 amino acids. CDR3 amino acids: CASSSTGGGEQYV. The CDR3 nucleotides read TGTGCCAGCAGTTCCACCGGGGGCGGGGAGCAGTACGTC.

Many counts were recorded for this clonotype. The chain has TRBV13 and TRBJ2-2; 7 nucleotides agree with TRBD1. This CDR3 spans 15 amino acids. The V and J ends lost 3 bases and 3 bases, in that order; junction bases with no gene match: 4. Germline V gene sequence: CDR1 PRHDT, CDR2 FYEKMQ (reference sequence). CDR3 residues: CASSFEGGYTGELFF. CDR3 nucleotide sequence: TGTGCCAGCAGCTTTGAAGGGGGCTACACCGGGGAGCTGTTTTTT.

This clonotype came up many times. The junction does not match germline at one end; this may be a read error. V gene TRBV7-6 combines with J gene TRBJ2-1; D call uncertain. Germline-derived CDR1 and CDR2 are SGHVS and FNYEAQ. The length of the CDR3 is 13 residues. The chain's CDR3 is CASSPRVLNRKVF. DNA for the CDR3: TGTGCCAGCAGCCCACGCGTTTTGAACCGCAAGGTCTTC.

This clonotype has more than one count but fewer than ten. The chain links TRBV6-1 to TRBJ1-2, with 8 nucleotides matching TRBD1. Germline V CDR1 and CDR2: MNHNS, SASEGT. V lost 8 bases, J lost 1 base, and 6 bases stayed unmatched. The CDR3 has 14 amino acids. The CDR3 sequence: CASGSTGGNYGYTF. The CDR3 region has the DNA TGTGCCAGCGGGTCTACAGGGGGTAACTATGGCTACACCTTC.

At least ten counts were recorded for this clonotype. The chain links TRBV5-5 to TRBJ2-3; possible D gene TRBD2, 6 bases. The V and J ends lost 3 bases and 11 bases respectively, with 16 bases between them. The germline CDR1 and CDR2 sequences are SGHKS and YYEKEE (reference sequence). This CDR3 is 13 amino acids long. CDR3: CASSYSGTPQQYF. CDR3 sequence (DNA): TGTGCCAGCAGCTACTCCGGGACTCCCCAGCAGTATTTT.

This clonotype was detected many times. The J gene is TRBJ2-1, the V gene TRBV6-6; tentative D call: TRBD2 (5 bases). V gave up 0 bases and J gave up 0 bases, with 12 bases separating them. Per the germline V gene, CDR1 is MNHNY and CDR2 is SVGAGI (reference sequence). The CDR3 covers 17 residues. CDR3 sequence (DNA): TGTGCCAGCAGTTACTCGACTATCCGCTCCTCCTACAATGAGCAGTTCTTC. This translates into CASSYSTIRSSYNEQFF.

This clonotype was observed many times. This sequence joins TRBV20-1 and TRBJ1-1; a possible D gene is TRBD1 (6 bases). Germline V gene data show CDR1 as DFQATT and CDR2 as SNEGSKA (reference sequence). V was clipped by 6 bases and J by 5 bases, with 19 bases between them. CDR3 length: 14 residues. The CDR3 region is CSADSAEKRTEAFF. The CDR3 DNA reads TGCAGTGCGGACAGCGCAGAGAAGAGGACTGAAGCTTTCTTT.

This clonotype was recorded many times. The V call is TRBV20-1, the J call TRBJ1-2, with 8 bases fitting TRBD1. CDR1 DFQATT and CDR2 SNEGSKA come from the germline V gene (reference sequence). Trimming removed 0 bases from V and 8 bases from J; junction bases left unmatched: 5. This CDR3 is built from 13 residues. The DNA for the CDR3 is TGCAGTGCTAGAGATGGCAGGGGGCAGGGCTACACCTTC. Protein: CSARDGRGQGYTF.

This clonotype was observed at least ten times. This rearrangement joins TRBV12-3 or TRBV12-4 to TRBJ2-5; D uncertain. Trimming removed 6 bases at V and 1 base at J, with 21 bases between. The CDR3 runs to 17 residues. The CDR3 here is CASSPFWRSGVQETQYF. The CDR3 DNA reads TGTGCCAGCAGCCCTTTTTGGCGGTCTGGTGTCCAAGAGACCCAGTACTTC.

This clonotype was detected many times. The chain employs TRBV27 and TRBJ1-1; D not certain. The CDR3 loop spans 14 amino acids. The germline V and J ends were trimmed by 0 bases and 1 base, with 6 bases remaining between them. The germline CDR1 and CDR2 sequences are MNHEY and SMNVEV (reference sequence). The CDR3 reads CASSLSTENTEAFF. CDR3 in DNA: TGTGCCAGCAGTTTATCGACCGAGAACACTGAAGCTTTCTTT.

Many counts were recorded for this clonotype. This chain connects TRBV7-9 to TRBJ2-1; 8 nucleotides align to TRBD2. CDR1 and CDR2 (germline): SEHNR, FQNEAQ (reference sequence). The CDR3 runs 15 residues. V gave up 5 bases and J gave up 7 bases; unmatched junction bases: 10. CDR3 sequence (DNA): TGTGCCAGCAGCAACTCACTAGCGGACCTTAATGAGCAGTTCTTC. Translation: CASSNSLADLNEQFF.

This clonotype occurred many times. The rearrangement uses TRBV2 and TRBJ1-1, with D possibly TRBD1 on 6 matching bases. Germline values: CDR1 SNHLY, CDR2 FYNNEI. Trimming removed 6 bases from V and 4 bases from J, with 12 bases in between. This CDR3 has 13 amino acids. The CDR3 DNA reads TGTGCCAGCAGCGCGACAGGCACCACTGAAGCTTTCTTT. This gives the protein CASSATGTTEAFF.

This clonotype was observed at least ten times. The chain is built from TRBV15 and TRBJ2-5; D possibly corresponds to TRBD1 (6 bases). Per the germline V gene, CDR1 is LNHNV and CDR2 is YYDKDF (reference sequence). This CDR3 region has 15 residues. The V gene lost 8 bases and the J gene lost 0 bases, with 16 bases spanning the gap. Here the CDR3 DNA reads TGTGCCACCGGGCAGGGGTTTGGGGACCAAGAGACCCAGTACTTC. This gives the protein CATGQGFGDQETQYF.

A word on this clonotype: Since a much larger clone is just one base distant, this may be a read error. The rearrangement uses TRBV5-6 and TRBJ2-2; TRBD1 matches at 8 bases. This CDR3 has 16 amino acids. In germline, CDR1 is SGHDT, CDR2 YYEEEE. CDR3 in DNA: TGTGCCAGCAGCACCAGGGACAGGCTAAACCCCGGGGAGCTGCTTTTT. Its protein is CASSTRDRLNPGELLF.